These T cell receptor beta chains were read from a single sample in a study of blood T cells in healthy people across ages. MiXCR was run by TCRdb on the 5' RACE reads, yielding one entry per CDR3 protein. The data show 1.5 million to 2 million distinct CDR3 sequences, with just under 50% seen just once and less than 2.5% held by the top ten. The source material was blood. Receptor source: a woman in her thirties or forties in good health. CDR3s include the opening cysteine and the closing phenylalanine or tryptophan. D genes are given only for firm matches. Size values are once, few and many counts, or a class for expanded clones, and some rows have none.

d_gene: -; j_gene: TRBJ1-2; abundance: -; v_gene: TRBV7-2; CDR3aa: CASSQLQSYGYTF; CDR3nt: TGTGCCAGCAGCCAACTACAGTCCTATGGCTACACCTTC
d_gene: TRBD1; j_gene: TRBJ1-2; abundance: few; v_gene: TRBV28; CDR3aa: CASSGYSGGAYGYTF; CDR3nt: TGTGCCAGCAGCGGGTACTCAGGGGGCGCCTATGGCTACACCTTC
d_gene: -; j_gene: TRBJ2-7; abundance: -; v_gene: TRBV6-2/TRBV6-3; CDR3aa: CASSSRRIASSGLPYEQYF; CDR3nt: TGTGCCAGCAGTTCCAGACGGATTGCCAGTTCGGGTTTGCCCTACGAGCAGTACTTC
d_gene: TRBD2; j_gene: TRBJ2-5; abundance: -; v_gene: TRBV5-1; CDR3aa: CASSGPGLEETQYF; CDR3nt: TGCGCCAGCAGCGGCCCGGGACTAGAAGAGACCCAGTACTTC
d_gene: TRBD2; j_gene: TRBJ2-5; abundance: -; v_gene: TRBV20-1; CDR3aa: CSASSGLAGGQETQYF; CDR3nt: TGCAGTGCTAGCTCGGGACTAGCGGGGGGACAAGAGACCCAGTACTTC
d_gene: -; j_gene: TRBJ2-1; abundance: -; v_gene: TRBV11-3; CDR3aa: CASSLDGQAFNEQFF; CDR3nt: TGTGCCAGCAGCTTAGATGGGCAAGCGTTCAATGAGCAGTTCTTC
d_gene: TRBD2; j_gene: TRBJ2-3; abundance: -; v_gene: TRBV24-1; CDR3aa: CATSDLGLAGASTDTQYF; CDR3nt: TGTGCCACCAGTGATTTGGGGCTAGCGGGGGCCTCCACAGATACGCAGTATTTT
d_gene: -; j_gene: TRBJ2-5; abundance: few; v_gene: TRBV4-3; CDR3aa: CASSREGSSWETQYF; CDR3nt: TGCGCCAGCAGCCGAGAAGGTAGTAGTTGGGAGACCCAGTACTTC
d_gene: TRBD1; j_gene: TRBJ2-5; abundance: -; v_gene: TRBV4-1; CDR3aa: CASSQPRDRQEAQYF; CDR3nt: TGCGCCAGCAGCCAACCCCGGGACAGACAAGAGGCCCAGTACTTC
d_gene: TRBD1; j_gene: TRBJ1-2; abundance: few; v_gene: TRBV28; CDR3aa: CASSSPRDRGVGYTF; CDR3nt: TGTGCCAGCAGTTCCCCCCGGGACAGAGGCGTGGGCTACACCTTC
d_gene: -; j_gene: TRBJ1-5; abundance: -; v_gene: TRBV25-1; CDR3aa: CASSDRAGPGQPQHF; CDR3nt: TGTGCCAGCAGTGATCGAGCAGGGCCCGGGCAGCCCCAGCATTTT
d_gene: TRBD1; j_gene: TRBJ2-1; abundance: -; v_gene: TRBV20-1; CDR3aa: CSASPYRGQRNEQFF; CDR3nt: TGCAGTGCTAGCCCTTACAGGGGGCAAAGGAATGAGCAGTTCTTC
d_gene: -; j_gene: TRBJ2-5; abundance: once; v_gene: TRBV3-1; CDR3aa: CASSQWGARYQETQYF; CDR3nt: TGTGCCAGCAGCCAGTGGGGAGCAAGGTACCAAGAGACCCAGTACTTC
d_gene: TRBD1; j_gene: TRBJ2-5; abundance: -; v_gene: TRBV27; CDR3aa: CASSIQGGYTETQYF; CDR3nt: TGTGCCAGCAGTATACAGGGGGGATACACGGAGACCCAGTACTTC
d_gene: TRBD2; j_gene: TRBJ2-7; abundance: once; v_gene: TRBV20-1; CDR3aa: CSARASGRTYEQYF; CDR3nt: TGCAGTGCTAGGGCTAGCGGGAGGACCTACGAGCAGTACTTC
d_gene: TRBD2; j_gene: TRBJ2-7; abundance: few; v_gene: TRBV5-5; CDR3aa: CASSRASGLSSYEQYF; CDR3nt: TGTGCCAGCAGCCGGGCTAGCGGGTTGAGCTCCTACGAGCAGTACTTC
d_gene: TRBD1; j_gene: TRBJ1-2; abundance: -; v_gene: TRBV5-1; CDR3aa: CASRGLTGDGYTF; CDR3nt: TGCGCCAGCAGAGGTCTCACAGGGGATGGCTACACCTTC
d_gene: -; j_gene: TRBJ2-5; abundance: many; v_gene: TRBV6-5; CDR3aa: CASSPLGAQETQYF; CDR3nt: TGTGCCAGCAGCCCCTTGGGGGCCCAAGAGACCCAGTACTTC
d_gene: -; j_gene: TRBJ2-5; abundance: few; v_gene: TRBV7-2; CDR3aa: CASSLARIYQETQYF; CDR3nt: TGTGCCAGCAGCCTGGCCAGGATCTACCAAGAGACCCAGTACTTC
d_gene: -; j_gene: TRBJ1-2; abundance: -; v_gene: TRBV7-2; CDR3aa: CASSPRTSGYTF; CDR3nt: TGTGCCAGCAGCCCCCGGACGAGCGGCTACACCTTC
d_gene: -; j_gene: TRBJ1-4; abundance: -; v_gene: TRBV20-1; CDR3aa: CSARIGLNEKLFF; CDR3nt: TGCAGTGCTAGAATAGGGCTTAATGAAAAACTGTTTTTT
d_gene: -; j_gene: TRBJ2-3; abundance: many; v_gene: TRBV7-2; CDR3aa: CASSSLSGADTQYF; CDR3nt: TGTGCCAGCAGCTCCCTTAGCGGCGCAGATACGCAGTATTTT
d_gene: -; j_gene: TRBJ2-2; abundance: -; v_gene: TRBV6-6; CDR3aa: CASSWNYGELFF; CDR3nt: TGTGCCAGCAGTTGGAACTACGGGGAGCTGTTTTTT
d_gene: TRBD1; j_gene: TRBJ2-1; abundance: -; v_gene: TRBV11-2; CDR3aa: CASSESQGAFDEQFF; CDR3nt: TGTGCCAGCAGCGAATCACAGGGGGCTTTTGATGAGCAGTTCTTC
d_gene: -; j_gene: TRBJ2-4; abundance: -; v_gene: TRBV4-2; CDR3aa: CASSQDSSRTLTYNEQYF; CDR3nt: TGTGCCAGCAGCCAAGATTCGTCTAGGACACTCACCTACAATGAGCAGTACTTC
d_gene: TRBD2; j_gene: TRBJ2-5; abundance: -; v_gene: TRBV6-5; CDR3aa: CASEGLAGGLETQYF; CDR3nt: TGTGCCAGCGAGGGACTAGCGGGGGGTCTGGAGACCCAGTACTTC
d_gene: TRBD1; j_gene: TRBJ1-4; abundance: -; v_gene: TRBV28; CDR3aa: CASSAGTGHEKLFF; CDR3nt: TGTGCCAGCTCCGCCGGGACAGGGCATGAAAAACTGTTTTTT
d_gene: -; j_gene: TRBJ2-6; abundance: few; v_gene: TRBV20-1; CDR3aa: CSAKDLSGANVLTF; CDR3nt: TGCAGTGCTAAGGACCTCTCTGGGGCCAACGTCCTGACTTTC
d_gene: TRBD2; j_gene: TRBJ2-3; abundance: few; v_gene: TRBV4-3; CDR3aa: CASSQDTSGGRGDTQYF; CDR3nt: TGCGCCAGCAGCCAAGATACCAGCGGGGGGAGAGGAGATACGCAGTATTTT
d_gene: -; j_gene: TRBJ2-5; abundance: -; v_gene: TRBV6-2/TRBV6-3; CDR3aa: CASRRGLTQETQYF; CDR3nt: TGTGCCAGCAGACGGGGACTCACGCAAGAGACCCAGTACTTC
d_gene: TRBD2; j_gene: TRBJ2-7; abundance: few; v_gene: TRBV29-1; CDR3aa: CSVAKAGGPYNEQYF; CDR3nt: TGCAGCGTGGCAAAGGCGGGGGGGCCCTACAATGAGCAGTACTTC
d_gene: -; j_gene: TRBJ2-5; abundance: -; v_gene: TRBV2; CDR3aa: CASSEALGGGRETQYF; CDR3nt: TGTGCCAGCAGTGAAGCGCTTGGGGGCGGTCGAGAGACCCAGTACTTC
d_gene: -; j_gene: TRBJ2-3; abundance: -; v_gene: TRBV5-1; CDR3aa: CASSLDGGPPDTQYF; CDR3nt: TGCGCCAGCAGCTTGGACGGCGGTCCCCCAGATACGCAGTATTTT
d_gene: TRBD2; j_gene: TRBJ2-1; abundance: -; v_gene: TRBV27; CDR3aa: CASSLISGDYYNEQFF; CDR3nt: TGTGCCAGCAGTTTAATAAGCGGGGATTACTACAATGAGCAGTTCTTC
d_gene: TRBD1; j_gene: TRBJ2-7; abundance: -; v_gene: TRBV20-1; CDR3aa: CSATGRQGTQYF; CDR3nt: TGCAGTGCTACCGGGAGACAGGGGACGCAGTACTTC
d_gene: -; j_gene: TRBJ2-1; abundance: many; v_gene: TRBV29-1; CDR3aa: CSVEAQGERKPDNEQFF; CDR3nt: TGCAGCGTTGAAGCCCAGGGAGAAAGAAAGCCTGACAATGAGCAGTTCTTC
d_gene: -; j_gene: TRBJ2-7; abundance: -; v_gene: TRBV7-2; CDR3aa: CASSKRGLEQYF; CDR3nt: TGTGCCAGCAGCAAACGTGGTTTAGAGCAGTACTTC
d_gene: -; j_gene: TRBJ1-5; abundance: -; v_gene: TRBV10-3; CDR3aa: CAISESPGSQPQHF; CDR3nt: TGCGCCATCAGTGAGTCCCCAGGATCCCAGCCCCAGCATTTT
d_gene: TRBD1; j_gene: TRBJ2-7; abundance: -; v_gene: TRBV5-1; CDR3aa: CASSLGRTGTNEQYF; CDR3nt: TGCGCCAGCAGCTTGGGCAGGACAGGGACCAATGAGCAGTACTTC
d_gene: TRBD2; j_gene: TRBJ2-7; abundance: -; v_gene: TRBV29-1; CDR3aa: CSGGGPQMGQYF; CDR3nt: TGCAGCGGCGGGGGGCCACAGATGGGCCAGTACTTC
d_gene: TRBD1; j_gene: TRBJ1-6; abundance: -; v_gene: TRBV6-2/TRBV6-3; CDR3aa: CASRPLTGVSPLHF; CDR3nt: TGTGCCAGCAGACCATTGACAGGGGTCTCACCCCTCCACTTT
d_gene: TRBD2; j_gene: TRBJ2-4; abundance: -; v_gene: TRBV28; CDR3aa: CASSPWAGVKNIQYF; CDR3nt: TGTGCCAGCAGTCCCTGGGCGGGGGTCAAAAACATTCAGTACTTC
d_gene: -; j_gene: TRBJ1-4; abundance: -; v_gene: TRBV6-1; CDR3aa: CASRDNHREKLFF; CDR3nt: TGTGCCAGCCGGGACAACCATAGGGAAAAACTGTTTTTT
d_gene: TRBD2; j_gene: TRBJ2-5; abundance: -; v_gene: TRBV20-1; CDR3aa: CSARARLAGQETQYF; CDR3nt: TGCAGTGCTAGGGCCAGACTAGCGGGGCAAGAGACCCAGTACTTC
d_gene: -; j_gene: TRBJ2-3; abundance: -; v_gene: TRBV24-1; CDR3aa: CATSDLGDTSTDTQYF; CDR3nt: TGTGCCACCAGTGATTTGGGGGACACTAGCACAGATACGCAGTATTTT
d_gene: TRBD1; j_gene: TRBJ2-1; abundance: -; v_gene: TRBV7-9; CDR3aa: CASSLGRRDRGYEQFF; CDR3nt: TGTGCCAGCAGCCTCGGTAGGCGGGACAGGGGGTATGAGCAGTTCTTC
d_gene: -; j_gene: TRBJ2-3; abundance: -; v_gene: TRBV21-1; CDR3aa: CASSKAPADTQYF; CDR3nt: TGTGCCAGCAGCAAAGCGCCCGCAGATACGCAGTATTTT
d_gene: TRBD1; j_gene: TRBJ2-3; abundance: -; v_gene: TRBV6-1; CDR3aa: CASSYRASGQGADTQYF; CDR3nt: TGTGCCAGCAGTTACAGGGCTTCAGGACAGGGGGCAGATACGCAGTATTTT
d_gene: -; j_gene: TRBJ2-4; abundance: few; v_gene: TRBV6-6; CDR3aa: CASSPDGLQRSKNIQYF; CDR3nt: TGTGCCAGCAGTCCCGACGGGTTACAACGATCCAAAAACATTCAGTACTTC
d_gene: TRBD1; j_gene: TRBJ2-7; abundance: -; v_gene: TRBV20-1; CDR3aa: CSASRTGLSSYEQYF; CDR3nt: TGCAGTGCTAGTCGGACAGGGCTATCCTCCTACGAGCAGTACTTC
d_gene: TRBD2; j_gene: TRBJ2-1; abundance: -; v_gene: TRBV7-2; CDR3aa: CASSLVRAGGHNEQFF; CDR3nt: TGTGCCAGCAGCTTAGTACGCGCGGGGGGACACAATGAGCAGTTCTTC
d_gene: -; j_gene: TRBJ1-4; abundance: -; v_gene: TRBV4-1; CDR3aa: CASSQDKGPTNEKLFF; CDR3nt: TGCGCCAGCAGCCAAGATAAAGGGCCAACTAATGAAAAACTGTTTTTT
d_gene: -; j_gene: TRBJ2-3; abundance: -; v_gene: TRBV12-5; CDR3aa: CASGTPPDTQYF; CDR3nt: TGTGCTAGTGGTACCCCCCCGGATACGCAGTATTTT
d_gene: TRBD1; j_gene: TRBJ2-5; abundance: few; v_gene: TRBV7-2; CDR3aa: CASTGTGHKTQYF; CDR3nt: TGTGCCAGCACCGGGACAGGTCATAAGACCCAGTACTTC
d_gene: -; j_gene: TRBJ2-5; abundance: -; v_gene: TRBV13; CDR3aa: CASSPPGSINNERYF; CDR3nt: TGTGCCAGCAGCCCTCCGGGTAGCATTAACAATGAGCGGTACTTC
d_gene: -; j_gene: TRBJ1-2; abundance: once; v_gene: TRBV6-5; CDR3aa: CASRDTDNYGYTF; CDR3nt: TGTGCCAGCAGGGACACGGATAACTATGGCTACACCTTC
d_gene: -; j_gene: TRBJ1-1; abundance: -; v_gene: TRBV20-1; CDR3aa: CSARNYRAPNTEAFF; CDR3nt: TGCAGTGCTAGAAATTACAGGGCTCCCAACACTGAAGCTTTCTTT
d_gene: TRBD2; j_gene: TRBJ2-5; abundance: -; v_gene: TRBV27; CDR3aa: CASSRTPGRGGLEETQYF; CDR3nt: TGTGCCAGCAGTCGAACCCCTGGGCGCGGGGGGCTCGAAGAGACCCAGTACTTC
d_gene: -; j_gene: TRBJ1-5; abundance: -; v_gene: TRBV6-5; CDR3aa: CAGRPEIRGNQPQHF; CDR3nt: TGTGCCGGCAGACCCGAAATAAGGGGCAATCAGCCCCAGCATTTT
d_gene: -; j_gene: TRBJ1-2; abundance: few; v_gene: TRBV6-2/TRBV6-3; CDR3aa: CASSNNRRSNYGYTF; CDR3nt: TGTGCCAGCAGTAACAACAGGAGATCTAACTATGGCTACACCTTC